This T cell receptor (beta chain) was recorded in a study of blood T cell repertoires in COVID-19. The overall study: Material from acute and convalescent COVID-19 was sourced from the United States, Italy and Spain. The analysed material was cDNA or gDNA that came from T cells, B-cell-depleted T cells, or PBMCs.

Profiling relied on immunoSEQ multiplex PCR, and the TCRdb table lists in-frame clones only, not all of them. Among 190,000 or so clones listed, roughly 90% were seen once. V was pared by 5 bases and J by 5 bases, with 9 bases between. Germline loops: CDR1 MDHEN, CDR2 SYDVKM. The CDR3 is 13 amino acids. Donors were grouped by their self-reported clinical history. Input material: PBMCs or T cells enriched from blood (not recorded which). This TCR was recovered from a woman aged 18-29 years who had recovered from COVID-19. The chain couples TRBV28 to TRBJ2-2; D is uncertain. Here the CDR3 reads CASSTHGTGELFF. CDR3 DNA: TGTGCCAGCAGTACACACGGGACCGGGGAGCTGTTTTTT.